The 15 T cell receptor beta chains below were found in one sample sequenced in a study of blood T cell repertoires in COVID-19 (TCRdb year 2020). Library generation was performed with the immunoSEQ multiplex PCR assay. The source is immuneACCESS, and TCRdb retained only in-frame sequences with V and J called. Part of the clones is not carried over; for the studies checked, unresolved V genes explain less than half of this, and the remainder is unexplained. This sample is represented by approximately 160,000 clones; about four fifths of them were singletons. Together, the top ten hold roughly 11% of the sample. Input material: peripheral blood. The receptors come from a man between 60 and 70 years old with active or convalescent COVID-19.

The V gene is TRBV6-5, the J gene TRBJ1-6; tentatively, D is TRBD1 (5 bases). Trimming shortened V by 6 bases and J by 3 bases, and 6 bases separated the two germline ends. This CDR3 is built from 13 residues. CDR1 is MNHEY, CDR2 SVGAGI, per germline. Here the CDR3 DNA reads TGTGCCAGCAGCGGGGGCTATAATTCACCCCTCCACTTT. Residues: CASSGGYNSPLHF.

The CDR3 loop is CASSYQNGNTIYF. The CDR3, as DNA: TGTGCCAGCAGTTACCAGAATGGAAACACCATATATTTT. The chain uses TRBV12-3 or TRBV12-4 and TRBJ1-3; D call uncertain. This CDR3 has 13 amino acids. Trimming pared 4 bases from V and 3 bases from J, leaving 7 bases between.

The CDR3 DNA reads TGTGCCAGTAGTCCGCGGACAGAAAACTATGGCTACACCTTC. As protein: CASSPRTENYGYTF. The chain couples TRBV19 to TRBJ1-2; D might be TRBD1 (6 bases). The CDR3 extends over 14 amino acids. V was pared by 5 bases and J by 2 bases, with 12 bases between. CDR1 is LNHDA, CDR2 SQIVND, per germline (reference sequence). The whole variable domain, filled in from reference TRBV19 and TRBJ1-2, reads DGGITQSPKYLFRKEGQNVTLSCEQNLNHDAMYWYRQDPGQGLRLIYYSQIVNDFQKGDIAEGYSVSREKKESFPLTVTSAQKNPTAFYLCASSPRTENYGYTFGSGTRLTVV.

This clone was recorded many times. The chain uses TRBV15 and TRBJ2-7; TRBD2 aligns across 14 bases. Germline CDR1 LNHNV, CDR2 YYDKDF (reference sequence). This CDR3 has 15 amino acids. With 0 bases clipped from V and 9 bases from J, the junction kept 4 bases outside the gene matches. The CDR3 nucleotides read TGTGCCACCAGCAGAGAGGGACTAGCGGGGGAAGTGCAGTACTTC. This codes for CATSREGLAGEVQYF.

CDR3 in DNA: TGTGCCAGTAGTCGGGACAGGGGGCGGGATGAAGCTTTCTTT. It codes for CASSRDRGRDEAFF. The V gene is TRBV19, the J gene TRBJ1-1; 12 nucleotides align to TRBD1. Per germline, CDR1 LNHDA and CDR2 SQIVND (reference sequence). The length of the CDR3 is 14 residues. V lost 5 bases to trimming and J lost 7 bases; unmatched junction nucleotides: 5.

This chain's CDR3 is CASSLVGPRHIQYF. The CDR3 bases are TGTGCCAGCAGCTTAGTTGGGCCTCGGCACATTCAGTACTTC. This chain links TRBV7-2 with TRBJ2-4; D gene unclear. V was cut by 1 base and J by 8 bases, with 12 bases left in between. Germline V gene lookup returns CDR1 SGHTA and CDR2 FQGNSA. This CDR3 has 14 residues.

This clone was observed a handful of times. V usage is TRBV27 and J usage is TRBJ2-7, with TRBD2 identical over 8 bases. Germline CDR1 and CDR2: MNHEY and SMNVEV (reference sequence). The CDR3 has 15 residues. Germline trimming cut 6 bases from V and 2 bases from J; bases unmatched to any gene: 9. CDR3 in amino acids: CASRREPGLAYEQYF. CDR3 nucleotides: TGTGCCAGCAGGCGGGAACCGGGACTAGCCTACGAGCAGTACTTC.

The V call is TRBV18, the J call TRBJ1-2; D unclear. Deletions cut 3 bases from V and 2 bases from J, with 13 bases between. The germline V gene has CDR1 KGHSH and CDR2 LQKENI. The CDR3 contains 15 residues. CDR3 nucleotides: TGTGCCAGCTCACCCATGACACCTGAGAACTATGGCTACACCTTC. As protein: CASSPMTPENYGYTF.

With respect to this clone: Relative to the germline gene, one junction end is altered; a read error may explain this. The rearrangement uses TRBV3-1 (or the pseudogene TRBV3-2) and TRBJ2-3; possibly TRBD1 or TRBD2 for D (5 bases each). The CDR3 runs 16 residues. The germline V gene encodes CDR1 LGHDT and CDR2 YNNKEL (reference sequence). The CDR3 protein is CASCQGAPGSTDTQYF. CDR3 in DNA: TGTGCCAGCTGCCAGGGAGCGCCGGGGAGCACAGATACGCAGTATTTT.

The J gene is TRBJ2-3, the V gene TRBV15, with 7 bases aligning to TRBD2. The CDR3 is 16 amino acids. Germline CDR1 is LNHNV and CDR2 is YYDKDF (reference sequence). The trim removed 0 bases at V and 4 bases at J, leaving 7 bases unmatched. The CDR3 DNA follows: TGTGCCACCAGCAGAGATCGCGGGAGTAGGGCAGATACGCAGTATTTT. Protein sequence: CATSRDRGSRADTQYF.

This clone was found a few times. This chain joins TRBV23-1 and TRBJ2-2; D perhaps matches TRBD2 (6 bases). TRBV23-1 is an ORF, with its function uncertain. The CDR3 is made up of 15 amino acids. Between the trimmed V and J ends, which lost 3 bases and 5 bases, there was a span of 13 bases. The CDR3 protein is CASSHVEGGTGELFF. As DNA, the CDR3 is TGCGCCAGCAGTCATGTGGAAGGAGGGACCGGGGAGCTGTTTTTT.

This clone was recorded many times. J is TRBJ2-7 and V is TRBV11-2; tentative D call: TRBD2 (6 bases). V was cut by 7 bases and J by 6 bases, with 22 bases left in between. The CDR3 loop spans 15 amino acids. In germline, CDR1 is SGHAT, CDR2 FQNNGV. CDR3 in DNA: TGTGCCAGCATCCTCGGAGGCGGGGCTTTGGTCGAGCAGTACTTC. It translates to CASILGGGALVEQYF.

The chain links TRBV5-8 to TRBJ1-6; D remains ambiguous. The CDR3 is 13 residues long. CDR1 is SGHTS and CDR2 is YDEGEE in the germline V gene. The V end lost 0 bases, the J end lost 6 bases, and 4 bases lay between the germline ends. The CDR3 loop is CASSLDSNSPLHF. CDR3 coding DNA: TGTGCCAGCAGCTTGGACAGTAATTCACCCCTCCACTTT.

The genes are TRBV5-1 and TRBJ2-1; TRBD2 matches 7 bases. Germline V gives CDR1 SGHRS, CDR2 YFSETQ. Losses at the gene ends were 2 bases for V and 8 bases for J; bases not matched to a gene: 1. CDR3 length: 12 amino acids. CDR3 sequence reads: CASSFGGDEQFF. The CDR3 DNA sequence: TGCGCCAGCAGCTTTGGGGGGGATGAGCAGTTCTTC.

The V and J genes are TRBV12-5 and TRBJ2-7; 8 nucleotides align to TRBD2. V dropped 6 bases and J dropped 4; count of bases not matched to a gene: 11. The CDR3 loop spans 15 amino acids. In germline, CDR1 is LGHNT, CDR2 FRNRAP. The CDR3 coding sequence is TGTGCTAGTGGACGCACCGGGACTAGAGATTACGAGCAGTACTTC. Its translation: CASGRTGTRDYEQYF.